Shown below are 2 T cell receptor beta chains from a single sample sequenced in a study of cytomegalovirus exposure and HLA in healthy donors. Profiled with immunoSEQ multiplex PCR; TCRdb holds only in-frame clones, not every one. Of about 140,000 clones listed, roughly 79% are singletons. Sequenced material: PBMCs. The receptors here all came from a man aged 25-45 years in good health and CMV-seropositive.

As to this clone: A junction boundary mismatches the germline segment, possibly from a read error. This sequence joins TRBV6-1 and TRBJ1-5; 10 nucleotides agree with TRBD1. The germline CDR1 and CDR2 sequences are MNHNS and SASEGT. The CDR3 consists of 14 residues. The CDR3 is CASSEAVGTGDIDF. CDR3 DNA: TGTGCCAGCAGTGAAGCGGTCGGGACAGGGGACATTGACTTT.

CDR3 protein: CASRHHYGNQPQHF. In DNA, the CDR3 is TGTGCCAGCAGACACCATTATGGCAATCAGCCCCAGCATTTT. The chain employs TRBV27 and TRBJ1-5, with D unclear. The germline V gene has CDR1 MNHEY and CDR2 SMNVEV (reference sequence). The CDR3 contains 14 residues. V lost 6 bases and J lost 2, with 11 bases in between.